This T cell receptor (beta chain) was documented in a study of T cells in Graves' hyperthyroidism and ophthalmopathy. As for the study in general: Sampling of peripheral blood happened at initial diagnosis, prior to any treatment.

Germline CDR1 reads SGHTS; CDR2 reads YDEGEE. CDR3 length: 13 amino acids. V lost 4 bases to trimming and J lost 4 bases, with 10 bases between them. Source material for PBMCs was more than 9.5 ml fresh peripheral blood. This clonotype was detected only a few times. Amplification of TCR beta CDR3 regions was performed using RNA transcripts as template. HTBI primers were used for first-round RT-PCR of the TCR CDR3. TCRdb redid the calling of the multiplex PCR reads with MiXCR, one entry per CDR3 protein. Of around 690,000 distinct CDR3 sequences listed, about a fifth were seen once; the top ten hold roughly a third.

The receptor was isolated from a man aged 25-45 years with Graves' ophthalmopathy. Sample: blood. The gene calls are TRBV5-8 and TRBJ2-3, with D maybe TRBD2 (7 bases). The DNA for the CDR3 is TGTGCCAGCAGCACGGGGGGCCCAGATACGCAGTATTTT. As protein: CASSTGGPDTQYF.